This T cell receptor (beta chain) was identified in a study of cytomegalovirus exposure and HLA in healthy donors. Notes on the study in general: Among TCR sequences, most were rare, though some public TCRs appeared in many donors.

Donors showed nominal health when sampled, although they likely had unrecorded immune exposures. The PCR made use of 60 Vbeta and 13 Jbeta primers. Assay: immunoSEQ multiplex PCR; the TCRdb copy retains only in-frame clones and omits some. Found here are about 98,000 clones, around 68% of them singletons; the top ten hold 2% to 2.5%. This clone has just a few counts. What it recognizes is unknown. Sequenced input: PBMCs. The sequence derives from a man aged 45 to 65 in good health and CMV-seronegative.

The CDR3, as DNA: TGTGCCAGCAGCTTAGGCGGGACTAGCACAGATACGCAGTATTTT. Amino acids: CASSLGGTSTDTQYF. The chain combines TRBV7-9 with TRBJ2-3; TRBD2 might be the D (6 bases). This CDR3 has 15 amino acids. Germline V gene lookup returns CDR1 SEHNR and CDR2 FQNEAQ (reference sequence). V was pared by 1 base and J by 0 bases, with 8 bases between.